Listed here are 21 T cell receptor beta chains from one sample, sequenced in a study of CD8 T cells in Susac syndrome. Random hexamers were used to reverse transcribe roughly 0.5 to 1 ug of RNA. TCRdb fed the immunoSEQ multiplex PCR reads into MiXCR, producing one record per CDR3 protein. The sample has more than 55,000 distinct CDR3 sequences, 96% seen once. The sample comprised CD4+ T cells from PBMCs. Every receptor here comes from a human donor with multiple sclerosis.

The chain employs TRBV18 and TRBJ2-7, with D maybe TRBD2 (5 bases). Germline-derived CDR1 and CDR2 are KGHSH and LQKENI. The CDR3 is 17 residues long. Trimming removed 6 bases at V and 5 bases at J, with 26 bases between. CDR3 sequence (DNA): TGTGCCAGCTCGCGAATTTATTTCCGGGATTTAAGCGACGAGCAGTACTTC. Its translation is CASSRIYFRDLSDEQYF.

This sequence joins TRBV27 and TRBJ2-1, with TRBD2 as a possible D gene (5 bases). Between the trimmed V and J ends, which lost 2 bases and 6 bases, there was a span of 17 bases. From germline, CDR1 is MNHEY and CDR2 SMNVEV (reference sequence). The CDR3 covers 16 residues. This CDR3 reads CASSLAVPPEVNEQFF. Here the CDR3 DNA reads TGTGCCAGCAGTTTAGCAGTCCCTCCGGAGGTCAATGAGCAGTTCTTC.

This clonotype occurred once. The genes are TRBV12-3 or TRBV12-4 and TRBJ2-5; TRBD1 might be the D (6 bases). V was shortened by 8 bases and J by 4 bases, with 17 bases between the two germline ends. The CDR3 totals 14 residues. DNA of the CDR3: TGTGCCAGCGGGGGCTCGACAGTCACAGAGACCCAGTACTTC. This sequence encodes CASGGSTVTETQYF.

In its sample, this clonotype was seen once. This chain connects TRBV19 to TRBJ1-5, with TRBD1 identical over 10 bases. The CDR3 totals 16 residues. V lost 5 bases and J lost 3; bases outside the gene matches: 7. The germline V gene has CDR1 LNHDA and CDR2 SQIVND (reference sequence). CDR3 sequence reads: CASSGRDRGFNQPQHF. The CDR3 DNA is TGTGCCAGTAGTGGCCGGGACAGGGGTTTCAATCAGCCCCAGCATTTT.

The chain has TRBV5-6 and TRBJ2-7; D might be TRBD2 (5 bases). The germline CDR1 and CDR2 sequences are SGHDT and YYEEEE. The CDR3 has 11 residues. Trimming stripped 7 bases from V and 2 bases from J, with 7 bases between. DNA for the CDR3: TGTGCCAGCGGGAGCCCCTACGAGCAGTACTTC. It translates to CASGSPYEQYF. Based on the CDR3 plus reference TRBV5-6 and TRBJ2-7, the full variable domain is DAGVTQSPTHLIKTRGQQVTLRCSPKSGHDTVSWYQQALGQGPQFIFQYYEEEERQRGNFPDRFSGHQFPNYSSELNVNALLLGDSALYLCASGSPYEQYFGPGTRLTVT.

The genes are TRBV3-1 and TRBJ1-1; D gene unclear. Trimming shortened V by 0 bases and J by 3 bases, and 14 bases separated the two germline ends. CDR1 LGHDT and CDR2 YNNKEL come from the germline V gene (reference sequence). This CDR3 has 16 amino acids. CDR3 DNA: TGTGCCAGCAGCCAAGATCGGCGTCCAGTGTACACTGAAGCTTTCTTT. Its translation: CASSQDRRPVYTEAFF.

This sequence joins TRBV2 and TRBJ2-1; 8 bases fit TRBD1. V lost 5 bases to trimming and J lost 9 bases; unmatched junction nucleotides: 6. The CDR3 is 13 amino acids. Germline CDR1 is SNHLY and CDR2 is FYNNEI. The CDR3 is CASSLRTGGEQFF. The CDR3 bases are TGTGCCAGCAGTCTCCGAACAGGGGGTGAGCAGTTCTTC.

The chain is built from TRBV20-1 and TRBJ2-7, with D maybe TRBD1 (6 bases). The V end lost 0 bases, the J end lost 9 bases, and 21 bases lay between the germline ends. Germline CDR1 is DFQATT and CDR2 is SNEGSKA (reference sequence). The CDR3 has 15 amino acids. CDR3 nucleotide sequence: TGCAGTGCTAGAGATGTGGCAGGGGCCCCTTTGGGGCAGTACTTC. Protein: CSARDVAGAPLGQYF.

CDR3 loop: CASGALRTAPETQYF. In DNA form, the CDR3 reads TGTGCCAGTGGGGCACTTAGGACAGCGCCGGAGACCCAGTACTTC. The V gene is TRBV6-2 or TRBV6-3, the J gene TRBJ2-5; D is perhaps TRBD1 (6 bases). The germline CDR1 and CDR2 sequences are MNHEY and SVGEGT. This CDR3 has 15 amino acids. V lost 9 bases and J lost 5, with 22 bases in between.

The chain employs TRBV9 and TRBJ2-3; D unclear. This CDR3 region has 14 residues. CDR1 is SGDLS, CDR2 YYNGEE, per germline. V was pared by 0 bases and J by 4 bases, with 9 bases between. The CDR3 loop reads CASSVAWAADTQYF. DNA of the CDR3: TGTGCCAGCAGCGTAGCTTGGGCGGCAGATACGCAGTATTTT. Using reference TRBV9 and TRBJ2-3 for the parts outside the CDR3, the full variable domain is DSGVTQTPKHLITATGQRVTLRCSPRSGDLSVYWYQQSLDQGLQFLIQYYNGEERAKGNILERFSAQQFPDLHSELNLSSLELGDSALYFCASSVAWAADTQYFGPGTRLTVL.

V usage is TRBV6-2 or TRBV6-3 and J usage is TRBJ2-7; 10 bases align to TRBD1. The germline gives CDR1 MNHEY, CDR2 SVGEGT. V shed 5 bases and J 9 bases; nucleotides not matched to a gene: 10. The CDR3 contains 14 residues. CDR3 protein: CASSPDRGRNGQYF. CDR3 DNA sequence: TGTGCCAGCAGTCCCGACAGGGGGCGAAATGGGCAGTACTTC.

This chain uses TRBV5-1 with TRBJ2-1, with 7 bases that match TRBD2. The V segment lost 4 bases and the J segment 6 bases; nucleotides outside the gene matches: 4. The CDR3 length is 13 residues. Germline V gives CDR1 SGHRS, CDR2 YFSETQ. CDR3 loop: CASSVTSSNEQFF. CDR3 bases: TGCGCCAGCAGCGTGACTAGCTCCAATGAGCAGTTCTTC. The whole variable domain, remainder taken from reference TRBV5-1 and TRBJ2-1, is KAGVTQTPRYLIKTRGQQVTLSCSPISGHRSVSWYQQTPGQGLQFLFEYFSETQRNKGNFPGRFSGRQFSNSRSEMNVSTLELGDSALYLCASSVTSSNEQFFGPGTRLTVL.

V usage is TRBV7-2 and J usage is TRBJ2-5, with D tentatively TRBD2 (5 bases). The CDR3 is 14 residues long. V lost 5 bases to trimming and J lost 5 bases, with 15 bases between them. In germline, CDR1 is SGHTA, CDR2 FQGNSA. In nucleotides, the CDR3 is TGTGCCAGCAGCACAGACACCCGAGGGGAGACCCAGTACTTC. It translates to CASSTDTRGETQYF.

The chain links TRBV13 to TRBJ2-7, with D perhaps matching TRBD1 or TRBD2 (5 bases each). V was cut by 5 bases and J by 8 bases, with 10 bases left in between. Germline CDR1 PRHDT, CDR2 FYEKMQ (reference sequence). There are 11 residues in the CDR3. The CDR3 protein is CASSAPGQQYF. CDR3 bases: TGTGCCAGCAGCGCACCGGGACAGCAGTACTTC. The whole variable domain, filled in from reference TRBV13 and TRBJ2-7, reads AAGVIQSPRHLIKEKRETATLKCYPIPRHDTVYWYQQGPGQDPQFLISFYEKMQSDKGSIPDRFSAQQFSDYHSELNMSSLELGDSALYFCASSAPGQQYFGPGTRLTVT.

This clonotype was seen once. The chain recombines TRBV9 with TRBJ2-1; 8 nucleotides match TRBD2. After removal of 3 bases from V and 0 bases from J, the junction contained 5 bases not matched to a gene. This CDR3 has 16 amino acids. Germline CDR1 reads SGDLS; CDR2 reads YYNGEE. Here the CDR3 reads CASSEWSGGSYNEQFF. Written as DNA, the CDR3 is TGTGCCAGCAGCGAGTGGAGCGGGGGCTCCTACAATGAGCAGTTCTTC.

The J gene is TRBJ2-7, the V gene TRBV20-1; 12 nucleotides align to TRBD1. CDR1 is DFQATT and CDR2 is SNEGSKA in the germline V gene (reference sequence). This CDR3 comprises 15 residues. The J segment lost 6 bases and the V segment lost 5 bases, leaving 11 bases of the junction unmatched. This CDR3 is CSAPPSGTGGVEQYF. The CDR3 nucleotides are TGCAGTGCTCCACCCTCCGGGACAGGGGGCGTCGAGCAGTACTTC.

V usage is TRBV30 and J usage is TRBJ1-1; a possible D gene is TRBD1 (5 bases). Between the trimmed V and J ends, which lost 3 bases and 5 bases, there was a span of 16 bases. Germline V gives CDR1 GTSNPN, CDR2 SVGIG (reference sequence). This CDR3 has 14 amino acids. This CDR3 is CAWRGKTVGTEAFF. Written as DNA, the CDR3 is TGTGCCTGGAGGGGGAAGACAGTCGGGACTGAAGCTTTCTTT.

This sequence joins TRBV6-5 and TRBJ1-2; D unclear. The CDR3 is 14 amino acids. V lost 0 bases, J lost 2 bases, and 7 bases lay in between. Germline V gene data show CDR1 as MNHEY and CDR2 as SVGAGI. The CDR3 DNA reads TGTGCCAGCAGTTACTCGAGGCGGAACTATGGCTACACCTTC. Amino acid sequence: CASSYSRRNYGYTF.

The chain has TRBV7-9 and TRBJ1-1, with a possible D match to TRBD1 (5 bases). CDR1 is SEHNR and CDR2 is FQNEAQ in the germline V gene (reference sequence). This CDR3 is built from 14 residues. V dropped 5 bases and J dropped 6 bases, with 16 bases sitting between them. The CDR3 DNA follows: TGTGCCAGCAGCGTAAGGGGATTGGGTGCTGAAGCTTTCTTT. Translation gives CASSVRGLGAEAFF. The complete variable domain, with remaining parts taken from reference TRBV7-9 and TRBJ1-1, reads DTGVSQNPRHKITKRGQNVTFRCDPISEHNRLYWYRQTLGQGPEFLTYFQNEAQLEKSRLLSDRFSAERPKGSFSTLEIQRTEQGDSAMYLCASSVRGLGAEAFFGQGTRLTVV.

The chain joins TRBV10-3 to TRBJ2-2; D possibly corresponds to TRBD1 (6 bases). V lost 6 bases and J 5 bases, leaving 10 bases between the germline ends. This CDR3 comprises 13 residues. Germline V gives CDR1 ENHRY, CDR2 SYGVKD. The CDR3 coding sequence is TGTGCCATCAGGCCACAGGGTACCGGGGAGCTGTTTTTT. Translated: CAIRPQGTGELFF.

V and J are TRBV12-3 or TRBV12-4 and TRBJ1-5; 9 bases are shared with TRBD1. CDR3 length: 13 residues. After removal of 4 bases from V and 5 bases from J, the junction contained 0 bases not matched to a gene. CDR3 protein: CASSWTGDQPQHF. CDR3 DNA: TGTGCCAGCAGTTGGACAGGGGATCAGCCCCAGCATTTT.